This is a list of T cell receptor beta chains from one sample in a study of blood T cell repertoires in COVID-19. Using immunoSEQ multiplex PCR, the repertoire was profiled, and TCRdb retains in-frame clones only, with some absent. The sample records 300,000 or so clones, approximately 93% being singletons. Sequencing used peripheral blood. The receptors originated from a woman in her 30s with COVID-19, enrolled during active disease. Each CDR3 is given with its conserved first and last residue. D genes are given only for firm matches. A row's size may be missing; if present it is once, few, many or a size class.

TRBJ1-1 | - | TRBV5-5 | - | TGTGCCAGCAGCTTGAGGAGTGCGGAAGGTATTGAAGCTTTCTTT | CASSLRSAEGIEAFF
TRBJ2-7 | - | TRBV19 | - | TGTGCCAGTAGCCCACCCCAGGGTAAGGACTACTACGAGCAGTACTTC | CASSPPQGKDYYEQYF
TRBJ2-7 | - | TRBV13 | few | TGTGCCAGCAGCTTCGGACAGAAGGACTACGAGCAGTACTTC | CASSFGQKDYEQYF
TRBJ2-5 | TRBD1 | TRBV28 | once | TGTGCCAGCAGTGGCAGTGGCAGGGGGCAGTGGGAGACCCAGTACTTC | CASSGSGRGQWETQYF
TRBJ2-7 | - | TRBV29-1 | - | TGCAGCGTTGAAGTTGCAGGGGAATCCGACGAGCAGTACTTC | CSVEVAGESDEQYF
TRBJ1-3 | - | TRBV28 | - | TGTGCCAGCAGGCGAAGGACGGGGATCGGAAACACCATATATTTT | CASRRRTGIGNTIYF
TRBJ2-7 | TRBD1 | TRBV3-1/TRBV3-2 | - | TGTGCCAGCAGCCAACGGACCGGGACAGGTACCTACGAGCAGTACTTC | CASSQRTGTGTYEQYF
TRBJ1-5 | - | TRBV30 | few | TGTGCCTGGAGGGCCCCGGGTCAGCCCCAGCATTTT | CAWRAPGQPQHF
TRBJ1-4 | - | TRBV5-4 | - | TGTGCCAGCAGCATCAGGGGTGAAAAACTGTTTTTT | CASSIRGEKLFF
TRBJ1-2 | TRBD1 | TRBV24-1 | - | TGTGCCACCAGTGATTTGCAAATCGTTTGGGACAGGGCCCATGGCTACACCTTC | CATSDLQIVWDRAHGYTF
TRBJ2-5 | TRBD2 | TRBV19 | - | TGTGCCAGTAGTATAGGACGCCTAGCGGGAGGAGCCCGGGAGACCCAGTACTTC | CASSIGRLAGGARETQYF
TRBJ2-7 | TRBD1 | TRBV6-1 | - | TGTGCCAGCAGTGATTATCTGAGACAGGGACCCCGCGAGCAGTACTTC | CASSDYLRQGPREQYF
TRBJ1-3 | - | TRBV7-9 | - | TGTGCCAGCAGCTCACCGTCGCCAGGGGCTATCTCTGGAAACACCATATATTTT | CASSSPSPGAISGNTIYF
TRBJ2-7 | - | TRBV28 | - | TGTGCCAGCAGTTTCTCAGGCCCATCCTACGAGCAGTACTTC | CASSFSGPSYEQYF
TRBJ1-6 | - | TRBV7-9 | - | TGTGCCAGCAGCTCCCGAGGCAGTCCGAATTCACCCCTCCACTTT | CASSSRGSPNSPLHF
TRBJ1-2 | TRBD1 | TRBV7-2 | - | TGTGCCAGCAGCTTTAATCAGGGGGACTATGGCTACACCTTC | CASSFNQGDYGYTF
TRBJ2-7 | - | TRBV5-6 | once | TGTGCCAGCAGCCAGGACTACCGGGGACCTTACTACGAGCAGTACTTC | CASSQDYRGPYYEQYF
TRBJ2-1 | TRBD2 | TRBV15 | once | TGTGCCACCAGCAGAGACCGAAGCGGGAGCTACAATGAGCAGTTCTTC | CATSRDRSGSYNEQFF
TRBJ2-3 | - | TRBV5-1 | - | TGCGCCAGCAGCTTGCCTGCGAGTGGCACAGATACGCAGTATTTT | CASSLPASGTDTQYF
TRBJ1-4 | TRBD1 | TRBV5-1 | - | TGCGCCAGCAGGCCGGACAGGTGGGGTGAAAAACTGTTTTTT | CASRPDRWGEKLFF
TRBJ2-5 | TRBD1 | TRBV6-5 | - | TGTGCCAGCAGTTCGAGAGGGGACAGGGAGACCCAGTACTTC | CASSSRGDRETQYF
TRBJ2-1 | TRBD2 | TRBV3-1/TRBV3-2 | - | TGTGCCAGCAGCCAAGTCGGGACTAGCGGGAGTGGTGAGCAGTTCTTC | CASSQVGTSGSGEQFF
TRBJ1-6 | - | TRBV5-4 | - | TGTGCCAGCAGCGCCTCACAGGGTGGAAATTCACCCCTCCACTTT | CASSASQGGNSPLHF
TRBJ1-5 | - | TRBV6-5 | - | TGTGCCACTGGGCTGCCCAATCAGCCCCAGCATTTT | CATGLPNQPQHF
TRBJ2-4 | TRBD1 | TRBV6-1 | - | TGTGCCAGCAGTGATTTAACAGGGGTAGCCAAAAACATTCAGTACTTC | CASSDLTGVAKNIQYF
TRBJ2-3 | TRBD2 | TRBV2 | few | TGTGCCAGCATCGGGACTAGCGGGACCACAGATACGCAGTATTTT | CASIGTSGTTDTQYF
TRBJ2-7 | - | TRBV5-1 | - | TGCGCCAGCAGCTTAGAAAGGACGGGGACCTACGAGCAGTACTTC | CASSLERTGTYEQYF
TRBJ1-5 | TRBD1 | TRBV10-3 | - | TGTGCCATCAGTGAGTCTTCGGGACAGGGATTTCATAGCAATCAGCCCCAGCATTTT | CAISESSGQGFHSNQPQHF
TRBJ1-1 | - | TRBV10-1 | - | TGCGCCAGCAGTGAGTCGACGAGGGCGGCCGGGAACACTGAAGCTTTCTTT | CASSESTRAAGNTEAFF
TRBJ2-4 | - | TRBV28 | once | TGTGCCAGCAGCACGGCGAGAGGGTCGGAAAACATTCAGTACTTC | CASSTARGSENIQYF
TRBJ2-7 | - | TRBV6-5 | - | TGTGCCGCGGGGGCAGAGCCGAGCTCCTACGAGCAGTACTTC | CAAGAEPSSYEQYF
TRBJ2-2 | - | TRBV24-1 | - | TGTGCCACCAGTACCAGGGGCGGGAGAGCCGGGGAGCTGTTTTTT | CATSTRGGRAGELFF
TRBJ2-1 | TRBD2 | TRBV9 | - | TGTGCCAGCAGGGACCAGCTAGCGGGGGGACCCAATGAGCAGTTCTTC | CASRDQLAGGPNEQFF
TRBJ1-1 | TRBD1 | TRBV6-5 | - | TGTGCCGGTGGACAGGGAAGGAACACTGAAGCTTTCTTT | CAGGQGRNTEAFF
TRBJ2-1 | - | TRBV19 | - | TGTGCCAGTAGTGAGCACAATGAGCAGTTCTTC | CASSEHNEQFF
TRBJ2-2 | TRBD2 | TRBV27 | - | TGTGCCAGCAGACCGACTAGCGGGAGGCCCTATGACACCGGGGAGCTGTTTTTT | CASRPTSGRPYDTGELFF
TRBJ1-5 | - | TRBV28 | - | TGTGCCAGCAGTACGACTACCCTTACAGAGGATAATCAGCCCCAGCATTTT | CASSTTTLTEDNQPQHF
TRBJ1-1 | - | TRBV5-8 | - | TGTGCCAGCAGCTTGAGAGAGCGGGGGCGGATCGAAGCTTTCTTT | CASSLRERGRIEAFF
TRBJ2-1 | TRBD2 | TRBV10-3 | - | TGTGCCATCAGTGGTAATCCGAAGACTAGCGGGAGCCGGGATGAGCAGTTCTTC | CAISGNPKTSGSRDEQFF
TRBJ1-3 | - | TRBV30 | - | TGTGCCTGGAGTCCCTTGGGAAACACCATATATTTT | CAWSPLGNTIYF
TRBJ1-5 | TRBD1 | TRBV4-1 | once | TGCGCCAGCAGTGGGACAGAAGATCAGCCCCAGCATTTT | CASSGTEDQPQHF
TRBJ2-7 | TRBD2 | TRBV3-1/TRBV3-2 | - | TGTGCCAGCAGCCAATCGCCCCCCCGGCGGGAGTCTGGCTACGAGCAGTACTTC | CASSQSPPRRESGYEQYF
TRBJ1-2 | - | TRBV20-1 | - | TGCAGTGCTAGATCACAGGGAGGCTACACCTTC | CSARSQGGYTF
TRBJ1-1 | - | TRBV29-1 | - | TGCAGCGTTGAAGGCAGGATGAACACTGAAGCTTTCTTT | CSVEGRMNTEAFF
TRBJ2-7 | - | TRBV18 | - | TGTGCCAGCTCACCTAACAGGGACGAGCAGTACTTC | CASSPNRDEQYF
TRBJ1-6 | - | TRBV27 | - | TGTGCCAGCAGTTTGGACGCCCAGGGGAACAATTCACCCCTCCACTTT | CASSLDAQGNNSPLHF
TRBJ1-1 | TRBD1 | TRBV5-4 | once | TGTGCCAGCAGCTGGGACAGGGATGGGAACACTGAAGCTTTCTTT | CASSWDRDGNTEAFF
TRBJ2-2 | TRBD2 | TRBV18 | - | TGTGCCAGCTCACGAAGCGGGAGGGCCGACACCGGGGAGCTGTTTTTT | CASSRSGRADTGELFF
TRBJ1-5 | - | TRBV30 | - | TGTGCCTGGTCCGGGCCTACCGAGGGGCCCCAGCATTTT | CAWSGPTEGPQHF
TRBJ1-4 | - | TRBV4-1 | - | TGCGCCAGCAGCCAAGTCGTTAATGAAAAACTGTTTTTT | CASSQVVNEKLFF
TRBJ2-7 | - | TRBV12-3/TRBV12-4 | - | TGTGCCAGCGGGAGGAGCCCGAACTACGAGCAGTACTTC | CASGRSPNYEQYF
TRBJ2-1 | - | TRBV20-1 | - | TGCAGTGCATCCGGGACACCCAAGCAGTTCTTC | CSASGTPKQFF
TRBJ1-3 | - | TRBV7-6 | - | TGTGCCAGCAGCTTAAGGGGCGGGGCGAGCTCTGGAAACACCATATATTTT | CASSLRGGASSGNTIYF
TRBJ1-1 | TRBD1 | TRBV5-1 | - | TGCGCCAGCACCCTGGGTGGGACAGCGAACACTGAAGCTTTCTTT | CASTLGGTANTEAFF
TRBJ1-6 | TRBD1 | TRBV19 | - | TGTGCCAGTAGTGGGACAGGGGGCTTATCACCCCTCCACTTT | CASSGTGGLSPLHF
TRBJ2-7 | - | TRBV2 | - | TGTGCCAGCAGTGAAGCGGCAGGGCTCGACTACGAGCAGTACTTC | CASSEAAGLDYEQYF
TRBJ2-6 | - | TRBV28 | - | TGTGCCAGCAGTTTGACAGGCCTCTCTGGGGCCAACGTCCTGACTTTC | CASSLTGLSGANVLTF